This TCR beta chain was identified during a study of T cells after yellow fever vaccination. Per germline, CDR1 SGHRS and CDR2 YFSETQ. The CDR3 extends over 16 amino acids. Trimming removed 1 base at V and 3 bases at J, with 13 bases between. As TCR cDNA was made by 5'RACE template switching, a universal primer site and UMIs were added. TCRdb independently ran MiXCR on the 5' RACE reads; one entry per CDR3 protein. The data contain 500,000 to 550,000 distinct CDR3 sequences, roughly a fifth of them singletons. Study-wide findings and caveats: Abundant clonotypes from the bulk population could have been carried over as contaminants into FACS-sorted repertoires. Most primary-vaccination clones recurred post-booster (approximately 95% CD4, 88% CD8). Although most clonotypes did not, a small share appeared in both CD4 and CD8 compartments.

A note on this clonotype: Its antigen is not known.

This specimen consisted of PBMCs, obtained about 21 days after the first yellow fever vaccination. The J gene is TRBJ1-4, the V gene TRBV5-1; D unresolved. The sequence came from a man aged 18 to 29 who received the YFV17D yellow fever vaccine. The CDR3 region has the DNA TGCGCCAGCAGCTTGAACAGCCTGAGGGCTAATGAAAAACTGTTTTTT. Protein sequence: CASSLNSLRANEKLFF.